Following are 6 T cell receptor beta chains from one sample sequenced in a study of T cell responses to AZD1222 COVID-19 vaccine. Libraries were prepared by immunoSEQ multiplex PCR; TCRdb keeps only in-frame clonotypes and omits some of them. The table shows approximately 190,000 clones, with approximately 94% occurring only once. The sample consisted of peripheral blood, taken 28 days after the second AZD1222 dose. Source of these receptors: an adult who received the AZD1222 COVID-19 vaccine.

The chain links TRBV4-2 to TRBJ2-1, with 8 bases matching TRBD2. Germline V gene sequence: CDR1 LGHNA, CDR2 YNFKEQ. V shed 0 bases, J shed 6 bases, and the junction held 7 bases outside the gene matches. The CDR3 loop spans 16 amino acids. This CDR3 reads CASSQDTGGPSNEQFF. As DNA, the CDR3 is TGTGCCAGCAGCCAAGATACGGGGGGGCCTAGCAATGAGCAGTTCTTC.

The chain combines TRBV19 with TRBJ2-6; possibly TRBD1 for D (5 bases). In germline, CDR1 is LNHDA, CDR2 SQIVND (reference sequence). With 2 bases removed from V and 2 bases from J, the gap between germline ends came to 10 bases. The length of the CDR3 is 16 residues. In DNA form, the CDR3 reads TGTGCCAGTAGTATACAGGGTAACCCTGGGGCCAACGTCCTGACTTTC. Protein sequence: CASSIQGNPGANVLTF. Full variable domain (rest looked up from reference TRBV19 and TRBJ2-6): DGGITQSPKYLFRKEGQNVTLSCEQNLNHDAMYWYRQDPGQGLRLIYYSQIVNDFQKGDIAEGYSVSREKKESFPLTVTSAQKNPTAFYLCASSIQGNPGANVLTFGAGSRLTVL.

The J gene is TRBJ1-3, the V gene TRBV4-2, with 9 bases that match TRBD1. Trimming at V came to 4 bases and at J to 4 bases, leaving 8 bases not matched to a gene. The CDR3 consists of 16 residues. The germline gives CDR1 LGHNA, CDR2 YNFKEQ. The CDR3 spells CASSLGQGLDGNTIYF. CDR3 nucleotides: TGTGCCAGCAGCCTAGGACAGGGGCTCGACGGAAACACCATATATTTT.

This sequence joins TRBV7-7 and TRBJ2-5; weak D call: TRBD2 (7 bases). The V end was cut by 1 base, the J end by 5 bases, with 23 bases between. Per germline, CDR1 SSHAT and CDR2 FNYEAQ (reference sequence). The CDR3 loop spans 18 amino acids. CDR3 DNA sequence: TGTGCCAGCAGCTTAGTAGGGGGGGGAGCCTCGACGTGGGAGACCCAGTACTTC. Its translation is CASSLVGGGASTWETQYF.

J is TRBJ1-6 and V is TRBV5-1; D remains ambiguous. The CDR3 runs 15 residues. V was trimmed by 5 bases and J by 10 bases, leaving 19 bases between them. Germline assignment: CDR1 SGHRS and CDR2 YFSETQ. For the CDR3, the DNA is TGCGCCAGCAGTCTTGCGTTCGGAATTGGGTCACCCCTCCACTTT. This sequence encodes CASSLAFGIGSPLHF.

V gene TRBV2 combines with J gene TRBJ1-6, with D perhaps matching TRBD1 (5 bases). Deletions cut 6 bases from V and 13 bases from J, with 13 bases between. The CDR3 runs to 12 residues. Germline V gives CDR1 SNHLY, CDR2 FYNNEI. Here the CDR3 DNA reads TGTGCCAGCAGGCGCGGACAACCGCCCCTCCACTTT. It yields the protein CASRRGQPPLHF.